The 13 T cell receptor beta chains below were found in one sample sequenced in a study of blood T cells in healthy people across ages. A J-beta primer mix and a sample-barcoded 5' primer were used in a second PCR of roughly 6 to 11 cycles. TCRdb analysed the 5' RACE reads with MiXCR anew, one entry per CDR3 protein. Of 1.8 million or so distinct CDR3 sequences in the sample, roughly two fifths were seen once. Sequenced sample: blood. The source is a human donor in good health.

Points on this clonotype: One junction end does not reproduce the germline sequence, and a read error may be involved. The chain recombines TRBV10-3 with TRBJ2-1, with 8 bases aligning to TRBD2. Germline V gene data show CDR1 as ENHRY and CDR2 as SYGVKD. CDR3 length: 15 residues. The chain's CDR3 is CAICESQRGNNEQFF. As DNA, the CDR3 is TGTGCCATCTGTGAGTCCCAGCGGGGGAACAATGAGCAGTTCTTC.

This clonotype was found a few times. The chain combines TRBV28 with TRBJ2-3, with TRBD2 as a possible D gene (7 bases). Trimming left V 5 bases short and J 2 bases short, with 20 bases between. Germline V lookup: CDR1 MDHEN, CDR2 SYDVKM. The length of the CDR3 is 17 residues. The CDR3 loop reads CASSAPRGDTLTDTQYF. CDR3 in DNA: TGTGCCAGCAGTGCCCCCCGGGGGGACACTCTCACAGATACGCAGTATTTT.

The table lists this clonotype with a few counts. In nucleotides, the CDR3 is TGCGCCAGCAGCCCTAGGGCCGGGACAGGGGCTACCTACGAGCAGTACTTC. This codes for CASSPRAGTGATYEQYF. The chain links TRBV4-1 to TRBJ2-7; 10 bases are a match to TRBD1. CDR1 and CDR2 (germline): MGHRA, YSYEKL. The CDR3 covers 17 residues. Unmatched junction bases numbered 11, after V lost 4 bases and J lost 2 bases.

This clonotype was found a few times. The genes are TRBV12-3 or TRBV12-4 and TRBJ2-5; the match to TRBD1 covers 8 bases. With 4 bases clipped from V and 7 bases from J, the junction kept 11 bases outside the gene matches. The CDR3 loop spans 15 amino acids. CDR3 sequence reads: CASSSSFRGHGTQYF. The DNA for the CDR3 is TGTGCCAGCAGTTCCTCTTTCAGGGGGCATGGGACCCAGTACTTC.

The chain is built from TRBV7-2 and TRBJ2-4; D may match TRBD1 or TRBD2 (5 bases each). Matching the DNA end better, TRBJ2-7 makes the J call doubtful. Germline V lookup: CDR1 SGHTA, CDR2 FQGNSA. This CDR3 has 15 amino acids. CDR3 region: CASSLPGTLSYEQYF. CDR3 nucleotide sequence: TGTGCCAGCAGCTTACCCGGGACCCTGTCCTACGAGCAGTACTTC.

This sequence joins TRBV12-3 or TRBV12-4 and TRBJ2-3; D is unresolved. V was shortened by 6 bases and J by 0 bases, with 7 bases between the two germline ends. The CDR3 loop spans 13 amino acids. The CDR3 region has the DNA TGTGCCAGCAGGAAAGCTAGCACAGATACGCAGTATTTT. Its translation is CASRKASTDTQYF.

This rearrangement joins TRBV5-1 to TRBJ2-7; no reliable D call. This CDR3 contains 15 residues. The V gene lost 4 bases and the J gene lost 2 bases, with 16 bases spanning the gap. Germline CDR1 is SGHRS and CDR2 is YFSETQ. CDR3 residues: CASSPGGGSPYEQYF. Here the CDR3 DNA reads TGCGCCAGCAGCCCAGGCGGTGGATCCCCCTACGAGCAGTACTTC. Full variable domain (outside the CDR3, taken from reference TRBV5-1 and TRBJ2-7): KAGVTQTPRYLIKTRGQQVTLSCSPISGHRSVSWYQQTPGQGLQFLFEYFSETQRNKGNFPGRFSGRQFSNSRSEMNVSTLELGDSALYLCASSPGGGSPYEQYFGPGTRLTVT.

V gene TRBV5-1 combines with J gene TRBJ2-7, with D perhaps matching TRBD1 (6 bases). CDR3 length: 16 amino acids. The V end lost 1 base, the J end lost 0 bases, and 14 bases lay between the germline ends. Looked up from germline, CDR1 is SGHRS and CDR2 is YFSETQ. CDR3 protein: CASSLSGALLSYEQYF. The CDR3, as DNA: TGCGCCAGCAGCTTGTCAGGGGCGCTTCTCTCCTACGAGCAGTACTTC.

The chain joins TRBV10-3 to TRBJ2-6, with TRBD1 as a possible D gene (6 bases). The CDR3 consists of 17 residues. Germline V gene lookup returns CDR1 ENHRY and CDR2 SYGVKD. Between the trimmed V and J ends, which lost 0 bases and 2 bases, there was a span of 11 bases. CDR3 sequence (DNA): TGTGCCATCAGTGAGTCCAGGGGCCGTACTGGGGCCAACGTCCTGACTTTC. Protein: CAISESRGRTGANVLTF.

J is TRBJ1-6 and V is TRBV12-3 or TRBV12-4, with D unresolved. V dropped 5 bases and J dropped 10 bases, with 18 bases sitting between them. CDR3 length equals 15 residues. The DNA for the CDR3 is TGTGCCAGCAGTCACCAATCCGGAACAATATCACCCCTCCACTTT. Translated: CASSHQSGTISPLHF.

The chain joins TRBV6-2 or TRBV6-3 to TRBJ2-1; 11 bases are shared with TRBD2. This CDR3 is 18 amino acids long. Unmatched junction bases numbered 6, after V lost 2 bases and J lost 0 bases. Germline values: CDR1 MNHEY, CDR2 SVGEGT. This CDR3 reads CASSYRSGGAVSYNEQFF. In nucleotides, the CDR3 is TGTGCCAGCAGTTACCGTAGCGGGGGGGCCGTCTCCTACAATGAGCAGTTCTTC.

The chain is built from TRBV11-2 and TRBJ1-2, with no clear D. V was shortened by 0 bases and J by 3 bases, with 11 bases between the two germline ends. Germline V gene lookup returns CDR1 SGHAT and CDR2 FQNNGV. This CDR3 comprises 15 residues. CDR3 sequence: CASSLEGLRDYGYTF. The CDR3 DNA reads TGTGCCAGCAGCTTAGAAGGGCTAAGGGACTATGGCTACACCTTC.

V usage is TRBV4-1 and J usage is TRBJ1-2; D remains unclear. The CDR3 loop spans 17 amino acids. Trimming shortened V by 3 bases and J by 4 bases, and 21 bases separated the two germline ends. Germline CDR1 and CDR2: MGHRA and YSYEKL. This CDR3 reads CASSQDSDISVGYGYTF. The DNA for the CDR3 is TGCGCCAGCAGCCAGGACTCTGACATTTCCGTCGGCTATGGCTACACCTTC.